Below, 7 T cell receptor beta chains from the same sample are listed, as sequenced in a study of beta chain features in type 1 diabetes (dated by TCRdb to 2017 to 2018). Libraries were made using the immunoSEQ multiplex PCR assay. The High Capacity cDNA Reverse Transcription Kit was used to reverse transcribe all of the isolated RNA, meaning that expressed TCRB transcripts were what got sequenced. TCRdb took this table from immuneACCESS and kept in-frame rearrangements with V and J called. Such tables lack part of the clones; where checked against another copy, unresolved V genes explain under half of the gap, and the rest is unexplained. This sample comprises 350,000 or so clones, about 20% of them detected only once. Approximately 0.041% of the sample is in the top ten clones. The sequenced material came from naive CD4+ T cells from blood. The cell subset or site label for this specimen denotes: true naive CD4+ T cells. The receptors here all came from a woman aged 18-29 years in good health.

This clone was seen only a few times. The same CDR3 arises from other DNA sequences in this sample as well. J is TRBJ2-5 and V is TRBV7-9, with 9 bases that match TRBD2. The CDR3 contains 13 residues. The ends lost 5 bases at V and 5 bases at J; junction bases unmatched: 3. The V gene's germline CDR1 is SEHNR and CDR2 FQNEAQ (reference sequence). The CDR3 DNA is TGTGCCAGCAGCCTAGGACTAGCGGAGACCCAGTACTTC. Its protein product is CASSLGLAETQYF.

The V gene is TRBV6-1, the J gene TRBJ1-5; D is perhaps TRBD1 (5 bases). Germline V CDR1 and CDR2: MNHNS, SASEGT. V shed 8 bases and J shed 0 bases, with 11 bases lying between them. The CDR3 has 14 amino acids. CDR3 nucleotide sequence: TGTGCCAGCCGAGAGACAGATAGCAATCAGCCCCAGCATTTT. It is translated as CASRETDSNQPQHF.

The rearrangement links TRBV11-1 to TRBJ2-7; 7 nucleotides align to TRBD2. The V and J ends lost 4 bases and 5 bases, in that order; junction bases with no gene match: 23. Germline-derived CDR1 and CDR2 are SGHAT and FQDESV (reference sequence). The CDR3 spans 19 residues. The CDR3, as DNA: TGTGCCAGCAGCTCACCGTCGACGGTAGGTTCACTAGCGAGCCACGAGCAGTACTTC. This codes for CASSSPSTVGSLASHEQYF.

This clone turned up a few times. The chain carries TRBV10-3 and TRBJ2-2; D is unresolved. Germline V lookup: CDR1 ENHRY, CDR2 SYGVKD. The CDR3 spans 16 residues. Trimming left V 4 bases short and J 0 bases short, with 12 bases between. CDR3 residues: CAISVSPPANTGELFF. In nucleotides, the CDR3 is TGTGCCATCAGTGTAAGCCCTCCTGCGAACACCGGGGAGCTGTTTTTT.

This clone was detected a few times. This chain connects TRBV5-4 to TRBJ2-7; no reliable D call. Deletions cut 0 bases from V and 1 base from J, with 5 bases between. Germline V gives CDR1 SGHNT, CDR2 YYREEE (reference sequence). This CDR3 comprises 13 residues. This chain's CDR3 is CASSLAQSYEQYF. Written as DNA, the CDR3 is TGTGCCAGCAGCTTGGCCCAGTCCTACGAGCAGTACTTC.

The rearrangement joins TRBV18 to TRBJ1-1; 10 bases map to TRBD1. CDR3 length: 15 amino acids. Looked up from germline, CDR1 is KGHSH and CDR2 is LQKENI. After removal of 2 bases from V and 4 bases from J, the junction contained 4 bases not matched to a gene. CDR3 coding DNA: TGTGCCAGCTCACCAGGGACAGGGGTAACCACTGAAGCTTTCTTT. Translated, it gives CASSPGTGVTTEAFF.

The CDR3 loop is CSALTGARTEAFF. CDR3 coding DNA: TGCAGCGCCTTGACAGGGGCGAGGACTGAAGCTTTCTTT. The chain employs TRBV29-1 and TRBJ1-1; TRBD1 agrees at 8 bases. Germline V gives CDR1 SQVTM, CDR2 ANQGSEA. The CDR3 sequence is 13 residues long. J lost 5 bases, V lost 7 bases, and 9 bases had no gene match.